One T cell receptor beta chain is described in this entry. Its target is unknown. This sample is drawn from a study of Ad26.COV2.S vaccination and SARS-CoV-2 variants. Study-wide background: Within the COV1001 Ad26.COV2.S trial arm, the donor was enrolled. Intramuscularly, Ad26.COV2.S was given either once or twice, 56 days apart.

Produced via immunoSEQ multiplex PCR; TCRdb's table is partial and in-frame only. The data contain 400,000 to 500,000 clones, roughly nine tenths of them seen just once; the ten biggest clones take up about 2.4%. Study-level points and caveats: While placebo recipients had lower spike-specific TCR breadth, vaccine recipients had more. Non-spike TCR breadth showed similarity between vaccine and placebo recipients.

Treatment denoted: about 20 received Ad26.COV2.S at low or high dose, single or two shots; 5 received placebo; per-sample allocation not given. The study sampled participants on day 63 after the first vaccine or placebo injection. CDR1 and CDR2 (germline): MDHEN, SYDVKM. The CDR3 consists of 16 residues. The junction had 12 bases not matched to a gene; V was cut back by 4 bases and J by 5 bases. The sequencing used peripheral blood, collected in a trial of Ad26.COV2.S vaccine versus placebo. The genes are TRBV28 and TRBJ2-7, with TRBD1 matching over 9 bases. The clonotype originates from a person aged 18-60 years who received the Ad26.COV2.S COVID-19 vaccine or a placebo. The CDR3 nucleotides read TGTGCCAGCAGTTCAGTCAGGGGACAGGGTGGCGACGAGCAGTACTTC. Translated, it gives CASSSVRGQGGDEQYF.